This section outlines one TCR beta chain sequence together with its context. Its antigen is unknown. Between the mid-2010s and the late 2010s, patients underwent resection in Japan or China. H&E slides confirmed each diagnosis, reviewed by two pathologists independently. The data were obtained in a study of immune evolution from preneoplasia to lung adenocarcinoma. Here immunoSEQ multiplex PCR was the method, and the copy in TCRdb shows in-frame clones only, minus some. The table records tens of thousands of clones, around 70% of them present only once. Overall study results and limits: Top clone frequencies peaked in normal lung, apparently declining through invasive adenocarcinoma.

Germline V gives CDR1 SNHLY, CDR2 FYNNEI. The V end was cut by 6 bases, the J end by 7 bases, with 16 bases between. This CDR3 is built from 13 residues. The TCR originated in a person in their sixties or seventies with invasive lung adenocarcinoma. Some clones in this sample may be carry-over from other donors' samples. V usage is TRBV2 and J usage is TRBJ2-7, with a possible D match to TRBD1 (6 bases). The source material was FFPE invasive lung adenocarcinoma tissue. CDR3: CASSRDKGIEQYF. The CDR3 DNA reads as TGTGCCAGCAGCCGGGACAAGGGCATTGAGCAGTACTTC.